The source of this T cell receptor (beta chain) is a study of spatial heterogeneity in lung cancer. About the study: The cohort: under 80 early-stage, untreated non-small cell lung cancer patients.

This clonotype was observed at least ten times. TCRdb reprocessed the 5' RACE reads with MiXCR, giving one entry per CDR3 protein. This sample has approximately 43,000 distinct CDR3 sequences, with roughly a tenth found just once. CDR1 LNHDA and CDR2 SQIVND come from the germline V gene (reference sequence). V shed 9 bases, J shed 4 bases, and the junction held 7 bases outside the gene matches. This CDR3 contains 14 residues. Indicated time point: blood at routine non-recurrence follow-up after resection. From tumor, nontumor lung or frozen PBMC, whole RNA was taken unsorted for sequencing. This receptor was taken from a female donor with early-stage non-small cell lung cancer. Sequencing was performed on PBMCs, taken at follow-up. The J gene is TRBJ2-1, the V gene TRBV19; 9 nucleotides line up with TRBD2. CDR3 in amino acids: CASRTSAAYNEQFF. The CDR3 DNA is TGTGCCAGCAGGACTAGCGCCGCGTACAATGAGCAGTTCTTC.